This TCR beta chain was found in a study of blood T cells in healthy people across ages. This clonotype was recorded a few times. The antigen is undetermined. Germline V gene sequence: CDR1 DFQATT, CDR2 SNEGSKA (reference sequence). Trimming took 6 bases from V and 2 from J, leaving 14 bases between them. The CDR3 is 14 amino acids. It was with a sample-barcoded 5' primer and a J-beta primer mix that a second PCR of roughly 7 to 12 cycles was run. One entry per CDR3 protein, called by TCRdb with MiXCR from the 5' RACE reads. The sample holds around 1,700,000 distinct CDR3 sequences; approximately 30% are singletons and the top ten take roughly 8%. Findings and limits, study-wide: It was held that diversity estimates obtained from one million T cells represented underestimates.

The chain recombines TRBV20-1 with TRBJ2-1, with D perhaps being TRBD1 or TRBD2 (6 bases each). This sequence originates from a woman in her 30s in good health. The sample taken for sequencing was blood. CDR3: CSAARRGAYNEQFF. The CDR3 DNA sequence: TGCAGTGCAGCGCGAAGGGGGGCCTACAATGAGCAGTTCTTC.